This T cell receptor (beta chain) was recorded in a study of T cell changes during pregnancy in multiple sclerosis (dated by TCRdb to the late 2010s). For the study in its entirety: The study looked at changes in the T cell repertoire across pregnancy in women with multiple sclerosis.

Compared with germline, V lacks 6 bases and J lacks 16 bases; bases without a gene match: 7. Inclusive of the bounding cysteine and phenylalanine, the CDR3 is 11 residues long. The read is trimmed to its CDR3 DNA, 33 bases read in frame from base 1. CDR1 and CDR2 (WSHSY, SAAADI) derive from the germline V gene. The library was built by means of the immunoSEQ multiplex PCR assay. TCRdb stores this immuneACCESS table with in-frame sequences only. Part of the clones is absent; in the studies checked, under half of the shortfall reflects unresolved V genes, and no reason is known for the rest. In this sample the table shows under 110,000 clones, roughly nine tenths of which occur a single time. The ten biggest clones cover 1.6% of the sample. In its sample, this clone was seen once. There is no known antigen for this receptor. There are no base qualities to consult, and no much larger clone falls within one base.

The chain uses TRBV10-2 and TRBJ2-1, and TRBD2 aligns with 9 junction nucleotides. The TCR comes from a female donor with multiple sclerosis, enrolled in a pregnancy study. The sample consisted of peripheral blood, taken before pregnancy. The DNA sequence follows: TGCGCCAGCAGGGGAGAGCGGGAGGATTTCTTC. The translation is CASRGEREDFF.